The 30 T cell receptor beta chains presented below share a single source sample, sequenced in a study of OX40 agonist ivuxolimab in advanced cancers. Clones were sequenced by immunoSEQ multiplex PCR, and TCRdb holds only the in-frame ones, with some missing. Here the sample spans some 75,000 clones, 84% being singletons. Sequenced here: CD4+ or CD8+ T cells sorted from blood, sampled in a trial of the OX40 agonist ivuxolimab. The source of these receptors is an adult with an advanced solid tumor such as melanoma, head and neck, liver or kidney cancer.

The chain is built from TRBV10-3 and TRBJ1-3, with D perhaps matching TRBD1 (5 bases). Germline V gene sequence: CDR1 ENHRY, CDR2 SYGVKD. The CDR3 has 14 amino acids. Trimming shortened V by 6 bases and J by 0 bases, and 9 bases separated the two germline ends. CDR3 region: CAIRPGASGNTIYF. Here the CDR3 DNA reads TGTGCCATCAGGCCCGGGGCCTCTGGAAACACCATATATTTT.

This chain's CDR3 is CASSLTGGIGEKLFF. The CDR3 DNA follows: TGTGCCAGCAGCCTGACAGGGGGCATCGGTGAAAAACTGTTTTTT. The chain carries TRBV7-8 and TRBJ1-4; 10 bases map to TRBD1. V dropped 5 bases and J dropped 7; count of bases not matched to a gene: 7. This CDR3 is built from 15 residues. Per germline, CDR1 SGHVS and CDR2 FQNEAQ. Together with reference TRBV7-8 and TRBJ1-4, the CDR3 gives the full variable domain: GAGVSQSPRYKVAKRGQDVALRCDPISGHVSLFWYQQALGQGPEFLTYFQNEAQLDKSGLPSDRFFAERPEGSVSTLKIQRTQQEDSAVYLCASSLTGGIGEKLFFGSGTQLSVL.

The chain is built from TRBV7-9 and TRBJ2-1, with D unresolved. Trimming pared 5 bases from V and 12 bases from J, leaving 14 bases between. The CDR3 contains 12 residues. From germline, CDR1 is SEHNR and CDR2 FQNEAQ (reference sequence). CDR3 region: CASSPDSYGQFF. DNA of the CDR3: TGTGCCAGCAGCCCTGACTCCTACGGGCAGTTCTTC.

The chain has TRBV6-5 and TRBJ2-5, with 8 nucleotides matching TRBD2. The V segment lost 6 bases and the J segment 1 base; nucleotides outside the gene matches: 7. The germline V gene encodes CDR1 MNHEY and CDR2 SVGAGI. The length of the CDR3 is 15 residues. Written as DNA, the CDR3 is TGTGCCAGCAGCAAAAGCGGGAGCCCCCAAGAGACCCAGTACTTC. It translates to CASSKSGSPQETQYF.

The chain is built from TRBV6-1 and TRBJ1-5; D not certain. The V and J ends lost 1 base and 4 bases respectively, with 11 bases between them. The CDR3 covers 15 residues. From germline, CDR1 is MNHNS and CDR2 SASEGT. In DNA form, the CDR3 reads TGTGCCAGCAGTGAAGTTGCCCCGACGAATCAGCCCCAGCATTTT. Translated, it gives CASSEVAPTNQPQHF.

This clone showed up just a few times. The rearrangement links TRBV6-5 to TRBJ2-6; TRBD1 is a possible D gene (5 bases). CDR1 is MNHEY, CDR2 SVGAGI, per germline. The germline V and J ends were trimmed by 6 bases and 2 bases, with 5 bases remaining between them. There are 13 residues in the CDR3. Written as DNA, the CDR3 is TGTGCCAGCAGCAGGGCTGGGGCCAACGTCCTGACTTTC. As protein: CASSRAGANVLTF.

The chain employs TRBV9 and TRBJ1-1, with a weak D call TRBD1 (5 bases). V was cut by 5 bases and J by 1 base, with 12 bases left in between. Looked up from germline, CDR1 is SGDLS and CDR2 is YYNGEE. The CDR3 contains 14 residues. CDR3 residues: CASSGDGRNTEAFF. CDR3 DNA sequence: TGTGCCAGCAGTGGGGACGGGAGGAACACTGAAGCTTTCTTT. The whole variable domain, remainder taken from reference TRBV9 and TRBJ1-1, is DSGVTQTPKHLITATGQRVTLRCSPRSGDLSVYWYQQSLDQGLQFLIQYYNGEERAKGNILERFSAQQFPDLHSELNLSSLELGDSALYFCASSGDGRNTEAFFGQGTRLTVV.

The V gene is TRBV10-3, the J gene TRBJ2-5; D gene ambiguous. CDR3 size: 12 residues. V lost 6 bases and J 5 bases, leaving 10 bases between the germline ends. CDR1 and CDR2 (germline): ENHRY, SYGVKD. The CDR3 sequence: CAISGRRETQYF. CDR3 nucleotide sequence: TGTGCCATCAGCGGCCGGCGGGAGACCCAGTACTTC.

This chain links TRBV6-4 with TRBJ1-5; the D is unclear. Trimming stripped 3 bases from V and 1 base from J, with 4 bases between. This CDR3 spans 13 amino acids. Germline V gene data show CDR1 as MRHNA and CDR2 as SNTAGT. This CDR3 reads CASSEGSNQPQHF. The CDR3 DNA is TGTGCCAGCAGTGAGGGCAGCAATCAGCCCCAGCATTTT.

The CDR3 spells CATSRDMSGSYEQYF. The CDR3 DNA is TGTGCCACCAGCAGAGATATGTCAGGGTCCTACGAGCAGTACTTC. The chain employs TRBV15 and TRBJ2-7; TRBD1 might be the D (5 bases). Germline V gene lookup returns CDR1 LNHNV and CDR2 YYDKDF (reference sequence). There are 15 residues in the CDR3. V lost 0 bases and J lost 1, with 10 bases in between.

The rearrangement links TRBV7-6 to TRBJ1-1; D is ambiguous. The germline V and J ends were trimmed by 6 bases and 1 base, with 15 bases remaining between them. The CDR3 covers 15 residues. The germline gives CDR1 SGHVS, CDR2 FNYEAQ. The CDR3 sequence is CASSLIGPQNTEAFF. CDR3 sequence (DNA): TGTGCCAGCAGTCTTATTGGACCGCAGAACACTGAAGCTTTCTTT.

CDR3 residues: CSVGVRDTQYF. Here the CDR3 DNA reads TGCAGCGTTGGTGTTAGAGATACGCAGTATTTT. The chain links TRBV29-1 to TRBJ2-3; D remains unclear. Deletions cut 4 bases from V and 5 bases from J, with 7 bases between. Per the germline V gene, CDR1 is SQVTM and CDR2 is ANQGSEA. The CDR3 has 11 amino acids.

This clone was seen only once. The V and J genes are TRBV7-9 and TRBJ2-7; 11 nucleotides match TRBD2. Trimming at V came to 3 bases and at J to 0 bases, leaving 7 bases not matched to a gene. Germline CDR1 is SEHNR and CDR2 is FQNEAQ (reference sequence). CDR3 length: 17 residues. CDR3 in amino acids: CASSFGGLAASSYEQYF. Written as DNA, the CDR3 is TGTGCCAGCAGCTTTGGGGGACTAGCGGCTAGCTCCTACGAGCAGTACTTC.

This chain links TRBV19 with TRBJ2-2, with 10 bases matching TRBD2. The germline V gene has CDR1 LNHDA and CDR2 SQIVND (reference sequence). This CDR3 comprises 20 residues. V shed 6 bases and J 3 bases; nucleotides not matched to a gene: 19. CDR3 in amino acids: CASRLLAGSPGRTDTGELFF. CDR3 nucleotide sequence: TGTGCCAGTAGATTACTAGCGGGATCCCCTGGGAGGACGGACACCGGGGAGCTGTTTTTT. The whole variable domain, filled in from reference TRBV19 and TRBJ2-2, reads DGGITQSPKYLFRKEGQNVTLSCEQNLNHDAMYWYRQDPGQGLRLIYYSQIVNDFQKGDIAEGYSVSREKKESFPLTVTSAQKNPTAFYLCASRLLAGSPGRTDTGELFFGEGSRLTVL.

The gene calls are TRBV6-6 and TRBJ2-7; D is possibly TRBD1 (5 bases). Looked up from germline, CDR1 is MNHNY and CDR2 is SVGAGI (reference sequence). V shed 2 bases and J shed 2 bases, with 10 bases lying between them. The CDR3 has 14 amino acids. The CDR3 region is CASSYVGRAYEQYF. The CDR3 nucleotides are TGTGCCAGCAGTTACGTGGGGCGCGCCTACGAGCAGTACTTC.

The gene calls are TRBV28 and TRBJ2-1; 13 nucleotides agree with TRBD2. Per the germline V gene, CDR1 is MDHEN and CDR2 is SYDVKM. This CDR3 spans 15 amino acids. The V gene end was trimmed by 6 bases and the J gene end by 8 bases; junction bases not matched to a gene: 7. The CDR3 sequence is CASRAGTSGTHEQFF. The CDR3 DNA is TGTGCCAGCAGGGCCGGGACTAGCGGGACCCATGAGCAGTTCTTC.

There are a few counts of this clone. The chain combines TRBV7-7 with TRBJ2-2, with 10 bases aligning to TRBD1. The germline CDR1 and CDR2 sequences are SSHAT and FNYEAQ (reference sequence). CDR3 length: 14 residues. Trimming removed 3 bases from V and 6 bases from J; junction bases left unmatched: 1. CDR3 protein: CASSLTGGSGELFF. The CDR3 coding sequence is TGTGCCAGCAGCTTGACAGGGGGCTCCGGGGAGCTGTTTTTT.

The J gene is TRBJ2-1, the V gene TRBV27; TRBD1 matches 8 bases. CDR1 is MNHEY, CDR2 SMNVEV, per germline (reference sequence). V dropped 5 bases and J dropped 3; count of bases not matched to a gene: 6. CDR3 length: 15 amino acids. CDR3 in DNA: TGTGCCAGCAGTATAAGACAGGGGTACTACAATGAGCAGTTCTTC. This encodes CASSIRQGYYNEQFF.

This chain connects TRBV2 to TRBJ2-3; 10 nucleotides align to TRBD2. The CDR3 contains 16 residues. V trimming: 4 bases; J trimming: 2 bases; junction bases outside the gene matches: 6. Germline CDR1 is SNHLY and CDR2 is FYNNEI. The CDR3 nucleotides read TGTGCCAGCAGTGCCCCCCTAGCGGGAGTCACAGATACGCAGTATTTT. This encodes CASSAPLAGVTDTQYF.

The V call is TRBV6-5, the J call TRBJ2-5; possible D gene TRBD1, 8 bases. V was trimmed by 2 bases and J by 6 bases, leaving 16 bases between them. The CDR3 sequence is 15 residues long. CDR1 and CDR2 (germline): MNHEY, SVGAGI. The CDR3 nucleotides read TGTGCCAGCAGTTACGGGGCGGGGGACAGGAAGACCCAGTACTTC. Its protein is CASSYGAGDRKTQYF.

This chain joins TRBV5-1 and TRBJ2-5; D is unclear. The CDR3 sequence is 13 residues long. Trimming removed 0 bases at V and 3 bases at J, with 6 bases between. CDR1 is SGHRS and CDR2 is YFSETQ in the germline V gene. DNA of the CDR3: TGCGCCAGCAGCTTGGGACTGAAAGAGACCCAGTACTTC. As protein: CASSLGLKETQYF.

In its sample, this clone was seen once. The gene calls are TRBV19 and TRBJ2-7; possible D gene TRBD2, 6 bases. The CDR3 has 15 amino acids. The V and J ends lost 3 bases and 4 bases respectively, with 16 bases between them. Per the germline V gene, CDR1 is LNHDA and CDR2 is SQIVND (reference sequence). The CDR3 protein is CASSIGISSAYEQYF. In nucleotides, the CDR3 is TGTGCCAGTAGTATTGGCATTTCTAGCGCTTACGAGCAGTACTTC.

Only a few counts were recorded for this clone. The J gene is TRBJ2-7, the V gene TRBV19; D unclear. Germline loops: CDR1 LNHDA, CDR2 SQIVND (reference sequence). The CDR3 runs to 13 residues. The germline V and J ends were trimmed by 5 bases and 3 bases, with 11 bases remaining between them. This CDR3 is CASSPTIGYEQYF. The CDR3 DNA sequence: TGTGCCAGTAGTCCTACCATCGGCTACGAGCAGTACTTC.

The chain has TRBV23-1 and TRBJ2-7; a possible D gene is TRBD2 (5 bases). TRBV23-1 is an open reading frame, and its role is uncertain. The CDR3 is 16 residues long. Trimming removed 0 bases at V and 0 bases at J, with 12 bases between. CDR3 sequence: CASSQSVRTLSYEQYF. The CDR3 DNA reads as TGCGCCAGCAGTCAATCAGTCCGGACTCTCTCCTACGAGCAGTACTTC.

This clone rates as large (0.1 to 1%). The chain uses TRBV7-7 and TRBJ1-5; D remains unclear. The CDR3 spans 12 residues. Germline V gene data show CDR1 as SSHAT and CDR2 as FNYEAQ (reference sequence). The V and J ends lost 8 bases and 6 bases respectively, with 11 bases between them. This chain's CDR3 is CASALGVQPQHF. CDR3 in DNA: TGTGCCAGCGCCCTCGGGGTTCAGCCCCAGCATTTT.

The chain carries TRBV19 and TRBJ2-2; unclear D gene. This CDR3 region has 15 residues. V gave up 1 base and J gave up 4 bases, with 10 bases separating them. Germline-derived CDR1 and CDR2 are LNHDA and SQIVND (reference sequence). CDR3 region: CASSIVGQSTGELFF. The CDR3 DNA reads as TGTGCCAGTAGTATAGTGGGCCAGAGCACCGGGGAGCTGTTTTTT.

The count of this clone is one. This rearrangement joins TRBV18 to TRBJ2-5, with D possibly being TRBD2 (5 bases). The DNA matches TRBJ2-7 better at its end, which makes the J call doubtful. Germline values: CDR1 KGHSH, CDR2 LQKENI. The CDR3 is 13 residues long. CDR3: CASSPPSSNEQYF. The CDR3, as DNA: TGTGCCAGCTCACCACCGTCTAGCAACGAGCAGTACTTC.

As concerns this clone: Its ends do not fully match the called genes, so a read error is possible. The V gene is TRBV28, the J gene TRBJ1-3; the match to TRBD1 covers 9 bases. Germline CDR1 is MDHEN and CDR2 is SYDVKM. The length of the CDR3 is 11 residues. The CDR3 DNA is TGTGCCAGCAGTGCTGGGACAGGGCGAACTTTT. Translated, it gives CASSAGTGRTF.

The chain recombines TRBV5-4 with TRBJ2-7, with 10 bases aligning to TRBD1. Germline assignment: CDR1 SGHNT and CDR2 YYREEE (reference sequence). The CDR3 is 15 residues long. Trimming removed 4 bases from V and 7 bases from J; junction bases left unmatched: 11. CDR3 DNA: TGTGCCAGCAGCGCCCTGCGACAGGGGGCGAGGGAGCAGTACTTC. Its translation is CASSALRQGAREQYF.

V usage is TRBV5-1 and J usage is TRBJ2-3, with 10 bases identical to TRBD2. The germline gives CDR1 SGHRS, CDR2 YFSETQ. This CDR3 spans 17 amino acids. V lost 0 bases and J lost 4; bases outside the gene matches: 8. The CDR3 sequence: CASSLGQREGRADTQYF. Written as DNA, the CDR3 is TGCGCCAGCAGCTTGGGGCAGCGGGAGGGCCGGGCAGATACGCAGTATTTT.